Sequencing of this T cell receptor (beta chain) was carried out in a study of blood T cell repertoires in COVID-19. TCRdb's table, derived via immunoSEQ multiplex PCR, lists solely in-frame clones and lacks some. Seen here are more than 400,000 clones, roughly nine tenths observed once, and the top ten hold under 0.75%. After removal of 0 bases from V and 3 bases from J, the junction contained 3 bases not matched to a gene. Germline loops: CDR1 KGHDR, CDR2 SFDVKD. This CDR3 comprises 15 residues. This receptor was obtained from a young woman who had recovered from COVID-19. The sample consisted of PBMCs or T cells enriched from blood (not recorded which). The chain couples TRBV24-1 to TRBJ2-5; 7 bases match TRBD1. DNA for the CDR3: TGTGCCACCAGTGATTTGTCTGACAGGGAAGAGACCCAGTACTTC. Amino acids: CATSDLSDREETQYF.